One and the same sample provided the 27 T cell receptor beta chains below, sequenced in a study of regulatory T cells in long-lasting Graves disease. Noted time point: newly diagnosed GD, antithyroid drugs for less than 3 months. RNA from PBMCs was the source of the TCR library. CDR3-region Arm-PCR and iRepertoire HTBI primers produced the TCR beta libraries. TCRdb ran MiXCR on the multiplex PCR reads and lists one entry per CDR3 protein. The sample lists 400,000 to 450,000 distinct CDR3 sequences, about 16% occurring once. This same sample was also taken into another study, of T cells in Graves' hyperthyroidism and ophthalmopathy.

Material: peripheral blood mononuclear cells (PBMCs), obtained at new diagnosis, from a patient treated with antithyroid drugs. The receptor source for this set is a young woman with Graves disease.

The V gene is TRBV12-3 or TRBV12-4, the J gene TRBJ2-7; 8 bases fit TRBD1. The V segment lost 3 bases and the J segment 7 bases; nucleotides outside the gene matches: 8. The CDR3 is 14 residues long. The CDR3 nucleotides read TGTGCCAGCAGTTTGGACAGGGCCTCGCGGGAGCAGTACTTC. Encoded protein: CASSLDRASREQYF.

In its sample, this clonotype was seen many times. This chain uses TRBV27 with TRBJ2-7; D remains unclear. The germline gives CDR1 MNHEY, CDR2 SMNVEV (reference sequence). The CDR3 totals 11 residues. V was trimmed by 5 bases and J by 3 bases, leaving 5 bases between them. CDR3 residues: CASSTLYEQYF. The CDR3, as DNA: TGTGCCAGCAGTACCCTCTACGAGCAGTACTTC.

This clonotype has a handful of counts. This chain joins TRBV6-2 or TRBV6-3 and TRBJ1-6, with D uncertain. CDR3 length: 17 amino acids. Trimming took off 4 bases at V and 0 bases at J, with 13 bases between the two ends. Germline V gene data show CDR1 as MNHEY and CDR2 as SVGEGT. The CDR3: CASSLDISNSYNSPLHF. The CDR3 region has the DNA TGTGCCAGCAGTTTAGACATATCGAACTCCTATAATTCACCCCTCCACTTT.

This clonotype showed up many times. The rearrangement links TRBV3-1 to TRBJ2-1; D may be TRBD1 or TRBD2 (6 bases each). Trimming left V 1 base short and J 6 bases short, with 16 bases between. CDR1 and CDR2 from the germline V gene are LGHDT and YNNKEL (reference sequence). This CDR3 has 16 amino acids. The CDR3 bases are TGTGCCAGCAGCCAAGTTGGACGGGGGCTAGGCAATGAGCAGTTCTTC. Translation: CASSQVGRGLGNEQFF.

This clonotype occurred many times. This CDR3 reads CASSFGDRGPNTEAFF. CDR3 DNA: TGTGCCAGCAGCTTCGGTGACAGGGGACCGAACACTGAAGCTTTCTTT. V usage is TRBV7-2 and J usage is TRBJ1-1; 8 bases align to TRBD1. CDR3 length: 16 residues. The germline CDR1 and CDR2 sequences are SGHTA and FQGNSA. The V and J ends lost 3 bases and 1 base, in that order; junction bases with no gene match: 7.

The V gene is TRBV28, the J gene TRBJ2-4, with D hard to call. The CDR3 is made up of 17 amino acids. Germline CDR1 reads MDHEN; CDR2 reads SYDVKM. V lost 2 bases and J 1 base, leaving 15 bases between the germline ends. The CDR3 is CASSLGAYARAKNIQYF. In nucleotides, the CDR3 is TGTGCCAGCAGTTTAGGCGCGTATGCTCGGGCCAAAAACATTCAGTACTTC.

This clonotype was observed many times. The chain uses TRBV28 and TRBJ2-5; D tentatively reads TRBD1 or TRBD2 (7 bases each). The CDR3 consists of 15 residues. Trimming took 5 bases from V and 4 from J, leaving 17 bases between them. In germline, CDR1 is MDHEN, CDR2 SYDVKM. As DNA, the CDR3 is TGTGCCAGCAGTGGGGGGGACAGCCAGGGAGAGACCCAGTACTTC. Encoded protein: CASSGGDSQGETQYF.

The chain joins TRBV3-1 to TRBJ2-1; 11 bases agree with TRBD2. The CDR3 totals 16 residues. J was trimmed by 3 bases and V by 1 base; bases with no gene match: 2. CDR1 and CDR2 from the germline V gene are LGHDT and YNNKEL (reference sequence). This CDR3 reads CASSQGLAGFYNEQFF. CDR3 in DNA: TGTGCCAGCAGCCAAGGACTAGCGGGATTCTACAATGAGCAGTTCTTC.

This clonotype was counted a few times. The rearrangement links TRBV20-1 to TRBJ1-5; the D is unclear. This CDR3 has 14 amino acids. Deletions cut 1 base from V and 0 bases from J, with 7 bases between. Germline loops: CDR1 DFQATT, CDR2 SNEGSKA (reference sequence). The CDR3 sequence: CSARGLFSNQPQHF. CDR3 nucleotides: TGCAGTGCTAGAGGACTGTTTAGCAATCAGCCCCAGCATTTT.

For this clonotype: A much larger clone lies one base from this, so it may be a read error. The chain carries TRBV11-2 and TRBJ1-2; D ambiguous. This CDR3 comprises 15 residues. Trimming took off 5 bases at V and 8 bases at J, with 21 bases between the two ends. Germline CDR1 reads SGHAT; CDR2 reads FQNNGV. The CDR3 loop is CASSPWGGVRGGYTF. The CDR3 coding sequence is TGTGCCAGCAGCCCCTGGGGTGGAGTTCGTGGAGGCTACACCTTC.

This clonotype was seen more than once but under ten times. The V and J genes are TRBV19 and TRBJ1-5; D gene uncertain. The germline CDR1 and CDR2 sequences are LNHDA and SQIVND (reference sequence). There are 19 residues in the CDR3. Deletions cut 3 bases from V and 3 bases from J, with 24 bases between. CDR3: CASSMGGWPGTKINQPQHF. CDR3 nucleotides: TGTGCCAGTAGTATGGGAGGGTGGCCTGGCACCAAGATCAATCAGCCCCAGCATTTT.

About this clonotype: Given a much more abundant clone one base away, this may be a read error. This rearrangement joins TRBV11-2 to TRBJ2-7, with TRBD2 matching 8 bases. The germline CDR1 and CDR2 sequences are SGHAT and FQNNGV. This CDR3 is built from 17 residues. The CDR3 DNA reads as TGTGCCGGCAGGCGCGCCGGGGGGACTAGTCGGACCTACGAGCAGTACTTC. The encoded protein is CAGRRAGGTSRTYEQYF. Full variable domain (remainder filled in from reference TRBV11-2 and TRBJ2-7): EAGVAQSPRYKIIEKRQSVAFWCNPISGHATLYWYQQILGQGPKLLIQFQNNGVVDDSQLPKDRFSAERLKGVDSTLKIQPAKLEDSAVYLCAGRRAGGTSRTYEQYFGPGTRLTVT.

This clonotype has a count of ten or more. The CDR3, as DNA: TGCGCCAGCAGCCAAGATTTTAACTTCGAGCAGTACTTC. Residues: CASSQDFNFEQYF. The chain is built from TRBV4-3 and TRBJ2-7, with D unresolved. CDR3 length equals 13 residues. V lost 0 bases to trimming and J lost 6 bases, with 9 bases between them. From germline, CDR1 is LGHNA and CDR2 YSLEER.

This clonotype is a singleton in its sample. A much larger clone differs by one base, so this may be a read error. The conserved closing phenylalanine or tryptophan is absent in this CDR3, likely reflecting a read error. The chain is built from TRBV6-9 and TRBJ1-5; TRBD1 is a possible D gene (6 bases). The CDR3 covers 18 residues. Trimming shortened V by 3 bases and J by 5 bases, and 23 bases separated the two germline ends. From germline, CDR1 is MNHGY and CDR2 SVAAGI. For the CDR3, the DNA is TGTGCCAGCAGTTACCTGGGCTATACAGGGTACGAGCATCAGCCCCAGCATCTT. This sequence encodes CASSYLGYTGYEHQPQHL.

At least ten counts were recorded for this clonotype. The J gene is TRBJ2-2, the V gene TRBV12-3 or TRBV12-4, with TRBD2 matching over 11 bases. CDR3 length: 19 residues. Trimming took 3 bases from V and 0 from J; bases not matched to a gene: 9. CDR3 protein: CASSFKTSGTFANTGELFF. DNA of the CDR3: TGTGCCAGCAGTTTTAAGACTAGCGGGACGTTCGCGAACACCGGGGAGCTGTTTTTT.

At least ten counts were recorded for this clonotype. V gene TRBV28 combines with J gene TRBJ1-4; D remains ambiguous. Between the trimmed V and J ends, which lost 2 bases and 5 bases, there was a span of 12 bases. This CDR3 region has 15 residues. CDR1 and CDR2 (germline): MDHEN, SYDVKM. CDR3 nucleotide sequence: TGTGCCAGCAGTTTAGCAGGTCGAGACAATGAAAAACTGTTTTTT. This translates into CASSLAGRDNEKLFF. Full variable domain (remainder filled in from reference TRBV28 and TRBJ1-4): DVKVTQSSRYLVKRTGEKVFLECVQDMDHENMFWYRQDPGLGLRLIYFSYDVKMKEKGDIPEGYSVSREKKERFSLILESASTNQTSMYLCASSLAGRDNEKLFFGSGTQLSVL.

The chain combines TRBV12-5 with TRBJ2-1, with unresolved D. This CDR3 has 13 residues. V was shortened by 0 bases and J by 6 bases, with 6 bases between the two germline ends. Germline V lookup: CDR1 LGHNT, CDR2 FRNRAP. This CDR3 reads CASGLVLTNEQFF. The CDR3, as DNA: TGTGCTAGTGGTTTGGTACTGACCAATGAGCAGTTCTTC.

This clonotype was seen at least ten times. The chain is built from TRBV9 and TRBJ2-1; the D gene is possibly TRBD1 (5 bases). This CDR3 has 14 residues. V was cut by 4 bases and J by 2 bases, with 10 bases left in between. CDR1 and CDR2 from the germline V gene are SGDLS and YYNGEE. In DNA, the CDR3 is TGTGCCAGCAGCTTAATGGGGCCCTACAATGAGCAGTTCTTC. It specifies CASSLMGPYNEQFF.

This clonotype was recorded many times. This chain joins TRBV28 and TRBJ1-2, with a tentative D call TRBD1 (6 bases). The CDR3 contains 14 residues. Looked up from germline, CDR1 is MDHEN and CDR2 is SYDVKM. The germline V and J ends were trimmed by 6 bases and 2 bases, with 13 bases remaining between them. CDR3 residues: CASSLYDRNYGYTF. The CDR3 DNA reads TGTGCCAGCAGCCTTTATGACAGGAACTATGGCTACACCTTC.

This clonotype was detected many times. This chain connects TRBV6-2 or TRBV6-3 to TRBJ1-6; 8 bases are shared with TRBD1. CDR1 is MNHEY, CDR2 SVGEGT, per germline. CDR3 length: 15 amino acids. V shed 2 bases and J 7 bases; nucleotides not matched to a gene: 4. The DNA for the CDR3 is TGTGCCAGCAGTTACCGGGACAGGTGGAATTCACCCCTCCACTTT. As protein: CASSYRDRWNSPLHF.

This clonotype was observed many times. The chain joins TRBV19 to TRBJ1-5; possible D gene TRBD1, 5 bases. The V and J ends lost 3 bases and 0 bases respectively, with 9 bases between them. The CDR3 contains 15 residues. Germline values: CDR1 LNHDA, CDR2 SQIVND (reference sequence). This CDR3 is CASSIQQDSNQPQHF. CDR3 DNA sequence: TGTGCCAGTAGTATTCAACAGGATAGCAATCAGCCCCAGCATTTT. The full variable domain, rest sourced from reference TRBV19 and TRBJ1-5, is DGGITQSPKYLFRKEGQNVTLSCEQNLNHDAMYWYRQDPGQGLRLIYYSQIVNDFQKGDIAEGYSVSREKKESFPLTVTSAQKNPTAFYLCASSIQQDSNQPQHFGDGTRLSIL.

The chain is built from TRBV12-5 and TRBJ2-2, with 7 bases lining up with TRBD1. Germline lookup yields CDR1 LGHNT and CDR2 FRNRAP. The CDR3 totals 18 residues. J lost 0 bases, V lost 1 base, and 8 bases had no gene match. DNA for the CDR3: TGTGCTAGTGGTTTGGCTCATCGCGACAGGGCGAACACCGGGGAGCTGTTTTTT. Translation gives CASGLAHRDRANTGELFF.

Concerning this clonotype itself: This likely traces to a read error, being one base from a far larger clone. The chain recombines TRBV7-2 with TRBJ1-1; D is possibly TRBD1 (5 bases). The ends were cut back, 8 bases at V and 11 bases at J, with 15 bases in the middle. CDR1 SGHTA and CDR2 FQGNSA come from the germline V gene. This CDR3 is built from 11 residues. The CDR3 nucleotides are TGTGCCAGCCGCCGAGGGGTTGGGGCTTTCTTT. This translates into CASRRGVGAFF.

This chain uses TRBV4-2 with TRBJ2-5, with D possibly matching TRBD2 (5 bases). The CDR3 loop spans 13 amino acids. Deletions cut 0 bases from V and 4 bases from J, with 6 bases between. Germline CDR1 and CDR2: LGHNA and YNFKEQ. For the CDR3, the DNA is TGTGCCAGCAGCCAAGAGGGGAGAGAGACCCAGTACTTC. Translated: CASSQEGRETQYF.

There are many counts of this clonotype. The J gene is TRBJ2-2, the V gene TRBV5-1; unclear D gene. Trimming shortened V by 6 bases and J by 6 bases, and 6 bases separated the two germline ends. CDR1 and CDR2 (germline): SGHRS, YFSETQ. This CDR3 has 11 amino acids. The CDR3 protein is CASTVSGELFF. CDR3 DNA: TGCGCCAGCACCGTATCCGGGGAGCTGTTTTTT. Combining the CDR3 with reference TRBV5-1 and TRBJ2-2 gives the whole variable domain KAGVTQTPRYLIKTRGQQVTLSCSPISGHRSVSWYQQTPGQGLQFLFEYFSETQRNKGNFPGRFSGRQFSNSRSEMNVSTLELGDSALYLCASTVSGELFFGEGSRLTVL.

The rearrangement uses TRBV2 and TRBJ1-2; a weak D match, TRBD1 (6 bases). The CDR3 consists of 13 residues. Deletions cut 7 bases from V and 6 bases from J, with 15 bases between. Germline loops: CDR1 SNHLY, CDR2 FYNNEI. CDR3 nucleotides: TGTGCCAGCAACAGGGTATTGCATAATGGCTACACCTTC. It encodes CASNRVLHNGYTF.

With regard to this clonotype: The conserved phenylalanine or tryptophan normally closing the CDR3 is absent here, so this likely arose from a read error. The CDR3 nucleotides are TGTGCCACCAGTGATTTGGCAGACAGCGAACACAATGAGCAGTTCCTC. Encoded protein: CATSDLADSEHNEQFL. The chain combines TRBV24-1 with TRBJ2-1, with D perhaps TRBD1 (5 bases). The germline gives CDR1 KGHDR, CDR2 SFDVKD. The CDR3 spans 16 residues. V lost 0 bases and J 5 bases, leaving 13 bases between the germline ends.